Below are 8 T cell receptor beta chains sequenced from a single sample in a study of cytomegalovirus exposure and HLA in healthy donors. PCR was performed using 60 Vbeta and 13 Jbeta primers. Profiled with immunoSEQ multiplex PCR; TCRdb holds only in-frame clones, not every one. Here the sample spans roughly 140,000 clones, 60% to 80% being singletons. The sequencing input was PBMCs. All receptors come from a male donor in good health and CMV-seronegative.

This chain connects TRBV28 to TRBJ1-1; TRBD1 might be the D (5 bases). This CDR3 is 13 amino acids long. V was shortened by 6 bases and J by 2 bases, with 10 bases between the two germline ends. Germline CDR1 MDHEN, CDR2 SYDVKM. The CDR3 DNA follows: TGTGCCAGCAGGGAGGGGAGCAACACTGAAGCTTTCTTT. The encoded protein is CASREGSNTEAFF.

This clone was seen a handful of times. Other DNA sequences in the sample encode the same CDR3. The J gene is TRBJ2-4, the V gene TRBV27; 8 bases map to TRBD1. The length of the CDR3 is 16 residues. Germline trimming cut 5 bases from V and 0 bases from J; bases unmatched to any gene: 6. Germline V gene lookup returns CDR1 MNHEY and CDR2 SMNVEV (reference sequence). In DNA form, the CDR3 reads TGTGCCAGCAGTCCAAGACAGGGGCTAGCCAAAAACATTCAGTACTTC. It translates to CASSPRQGLAKNIQYF.

The V and J genes are TRBV5-1 and TRBJ2-3; the match to TRBD2 covers 9 bases. Germline CDR1 is SGHRS and CDR2 is YFSETQ. The ends lost 4 bases at V and 4 bases at J; junction bases unmatched: 10. The CDR3 is made up of 16 amino acids. This CDR3 is CASSPLAGGPADTQYF. DNA of the CDR3: TGCGCCAGCAGCCCGTTGGCGGGGGGGCCGGCAGATACGCAGTATTTT.

V is TRBV7-9 and J is TRBJ1-2; 9 bases line up with TRBD1. Germline loops: CDR1 SEHNR, CDR2 FQNEAQ (reference sequence). Trimming at V came to 4 bases and at J to 6 bases, leaving 6 bases not matched to a gene. This CDR3 has 14 residues. Here the CDR3 reads CASSSQGASDGYTF. The CDR3 nucleotides read TGTGCCAGCAGCTCACAGGGGGCATCGGATGGCTACACCTTC.

The chain recombines TRBV21-1 with TRBJ1-2; the table's TRBD1 call for D was not verified on the DNA. TRBV21-1 is assigned pseudogene status. This CDR3 region has 17 residues. The CDR3 sequence is CASSFSTRGNKYQGYTF. In DNA form, the CDR3 reads TGTGCCAGCAGCTTCTCGACCAGGGGGAATAAGTATCAGGGCTACACCTTC.

This clone was seen once. This sequence joins TRBV6-6 and TRBJ1-2; no firm D call. V lost 0 bases, J lost 4 bases, and 9 bases lay in between. The germline V gene encodes CDR1 MNHNY and CDR2 SVGAGI (reference sequence). The CDR3 contains 14 residues. CDR3 protein: CASSYSGLPYGYTF. The CDR3 bases are TGTGCCAGCAGTTACTCCGGTCTACCCTATGGCTACACCTTC.

The CDR3 nucleotides read TGTGCCAGCAGCGCCGGACAGGGGCGACAGCCCCAGCATTTT. Translating it yields CASSAGQGRQPQHF. The J gene is TRBJ1-5, the V gene TRBV7-2, with TRBD1 identical over 9 bases. Germline trimming cut 5 bases from V and 7 bases from J; bases unmatched to any gene: 6. Germline V gene lookup returns CDR1 SGHTA and CDR2 FQGNSA. The CDR3 contains 14 residues.

V and J are TRBV11-2 and TRBJ1-5, with TRBD1 matching 8 bases. Losses at the gene ends were 1 base for V and 7 bases for J; bases not matched to a gene: 3. Germline V gene lookup returns CDR1 SGHAT and CDR2 FQNNGV. The CDR3 is 14 residues long. DNA for the CDR3: TGTGCCAGCAGCTTAGGGACAGGGTGGCAGCCCCAGCATTTT. This encodes CASSLGTGWQPQHF.